This T cell receptor (beta chain) was sequenced in a study of T cell changes during pregnancy in multiple sclerosis. Germline loops: CDR1 WNHNN, CDR2 SYGVQD (reference sequence). The V and J ends lost 4 bases and 6 bases, in that order; junction bases with no gene match: 5. The CDR3 length is 14 residues. Using immunoSEQ multiplex PCR, the repertoire was profiled, and TCRdb retains in-frame clones only, with some absent. The data show 50,000 to 65,000 clones, about 94% seen once. The origin of this receptor is a female donor with multiple sclerosis, enrolled in a pregnancy study. Material: CD8+ T cells from peripheral blood mononuclear cells, obtained in the second trimester of pregnancy. The chain is built from TRBV10-1 and TRBJ2-1; 8 nucleotides line up with TRBD2. CDR3 amino acids: CASSGGTSPNEQFF. The CDR3 DNA follows: TGCGCCAGCAGTGGCGGGACTAGTCCCAATGAGCAGTTCTTC.